These 10 T cell receptor beta chains share one sample of origin, sequenced in a study of T-cell reconstitution after alpha-beta-depleted transplantation in children. Unique molecular identifiers were built into the TCRbeta library. TCRdb reprocessed the PCR reads with MiXCR, giving one entry per CDR3 protein. The table records about 240,000 distinct CDR3 sequences, around 11% of them present only once. The sequencing here drew on PBMCs from the stem cell graft donor, taken from the stem cell graft. The receptor set was obtained from a human donor who donated a stem cell graft to a child with acute lymphoblastic leukemia.

To note about this clonotype: This may be a read error, as it is one base from a much larger clone. This chain links TRBV12-3 or TRBV12-4 with TRBJ2-3, with TRBD2 identical over 11 bases. This CDR3 has 15 amino acids. CDR3 amino acids: CASSPSGGPGDPQYF. The CDR3 DNA reads as TGTGCCAGCAGTCCTAGCGGGGGGCCGGGAGATCCGCAGTATTTT.

This clonotype is a singleton in its sample. This could be a read error, since a much larger clone is one nucleotide away. V and J are TRBV20-1 and TRBJ2-1; perhaps TRBD2 as D (6 bases). Germline V gene data show CDR1 as DFQATT and CDR2 as SNEGSKA (reference sequence). CDR3 length equals 15 residues. V shed 6 bases and J shed 4 bases, with 19 bases lying between them. The CDR3 is CSAVRPWGGYNEQFF. CDR3 DNA sequence: TGCAGTGCCGTGAGACCTTGGGGAGGTTACAATGAGCAGTTCTTC.

On this clonotype: A much larger clone lies one base from this, so it may be a read error. The missing conserved phenylalanine or tryptophan at the end of this CDR3 makes a read error likely. CDR3 DNA sequence: TGTGCCAGCAGAGCGACAGGGATAAGAAACACCATATATTCT. It yields the protein CASRATGIRNTIYS. V is TRBV5-6 and J is TRBJ1-3, with 7 bases that match TRBD1. V was clipped by 5 bases and J by 5 bases; unmatched bases: 7. This CDR3 is built from 14 residues. Germline assignment: CDR1 SGHDT and CDR2 YYEEEE.

This clonotype was seen many times. The CDR3 DNA sequence: TGTGCCATCAGTGAGAGGCTGGGGGCCCAGTACTTC. This codes for CAISERLGAQYF. The chain carries TRBV10-3 and TRBJ2-5, with D perhaps TRBD1 or TRBD2 (5 bases each). The length of the CDR3 is 12 residues. Germline V gene data show CDR1 as ENHRY and CDR2 as SYGVKD. V lost 2 bases to trimming and J lost 9 bases, with 10 bases between them.

The chain has TRBV29-1 and TRBJ1-1, with D possibly being TRBD1 (5 bases). Deletions cut 8 bases from V and 1 base from J, with 14 bases between. CDR3 length equals 13 residues. Germline CDR1 is SQVTM and CDR2 is ANQGSEA. The CDR3 sequence: CSLGRGGNTEAFF. As DNA, the CDR3 is TGCAGCCTAGGACGGGGCGGGAACACTGAAGCTTTCTTT.

This clonotype showed up many times. J is TRBJ2-3 and V is TRBV6-1; D is unclear. Germline V gives CDR1 MNHNS, CDR2 SASEGT. The CDR3 is 13 amino acids. The V and J ends lost 10 bases and 1 base respectively, with 12 bases between them. This chain's CDR3 is CATRKDGTDTQYF. In DNA form, the CDR3 reads TGTGCCACCCGTAAGGACGGCACAGATACGCAGTATTTT.

The V call is TRBV7-9, the J call TRBJ2-6; D ambiguous. Trimming took off 7 bases at V and 7 bases at J, with 5 bases between the two ends. The CDR3 is made up of 11 amino acids. Looked up from germline, CDR1 is SEHNR and CDR2 is FQNEAQ (reference sequence). The CDR3 nucleotides are TGTGCCAGCAACCGAGCCAACGTCCTGACTTTC. Encoded protein: CASNRANVLTF.

This clonotype was seen repeatedly, ten times or more. V gene TRBV6-2 or TRBV6-3 combines with J gene TRBJ1-2, with a tentative D call TRBD1 (6 bases). CDR1 and CDR2 (germline): MNHEY, SVGEGT. V was shortened by 6 bases and J by 6 bases, with 14 bases between the two germline ends. The CDR3 has 13 amino acids. Here the CDR3 DNA reads TGTGCCAGCAGGCCCGGACAGCTACATGGCTACACCTTC. Amino acid sequence: CASRPGQLHGYTF.

This clonotype was recorded many times. The chain joins TRBV28 to TRBJ2-7; 8 bases fit TRBD1. Germline CDR1 reads MDHEN; CDR2 reads SYDVKM. This CDR3 spans 15 amino acids. V shed 4 bases, J shed 1 base, and the junction held 6 bases outside the gene matches. The CDR3 is CASSSPTGASYEQYF. The CDR3 DNA follows: TGTGCCAGCAGTTCCCCGACAGGGGCGTCCTACGAGCAGTACTTC. The full variable domain, in which reference TRBV28 and TRBJ2-7 provide the parts outside the CDR3, is DVKVTQSSRYLVKRTGEKVFLECVQDMDHENMFWYRQDPGLGLRLIYFSYDVKMKEKGDIPEGYSVSREKKERFSLILESASTNQTSMYLCASSSPTGASYEQYFGPGTRLTVT.

This clonotype was seen many times. Mismatch with germline at one junction end may stem from a read error. This chain uses TRBV29-1 with TRBJ1-1; D might be TRBD1 (6 bases). The CDR3 extends over 13 amino acids. The germline V gene has CDR1 SQVTM and CDR2 ANQGSEA. The CDR3 nucleotides read TGCAGCGCTGAACAGGGAAGGAAAACTGAAGCTTTCTTT. It is translated as CSAEQGRKTEAFF.